This TCR beta chain was sequenced during a study of T cells in Graves' hyperthyroidism and ophthalmopathy. Notes on the study in general: It was a median approximately 6 months before onset that the model predicted ophthalmopathy.

Amplified regions were TCR beta CDR3 sequences from RNA transcripts. TCR CDR3 underwent first-round RT-PCR with the HTBI primer set. TCRdb re-called the multiplex PCR reads through MiXCR, storing one row per CDR3 protein. The sample lists about 420,000 distinct CDR3 sequences, 15% to 18% seen once, with about 7.7% in the top ten. Only a few counts were recorded for this clonotype. Antigen specificity is unknown. The germline gives CDR1 LNHDA, CDR2 SQIVND (reference sequence). The CDR3 has 22 residues. V was clipped by 9 bases and J by 1 base; unmatched bases: 21. Source material: blood. The receptor was isolated from a young woman with Graves' hyperthyroidism. The chain joins TRBV19 to TRBJ2-1; 16 bases agree with TRBD2. CDR3 nucleotides: TGTGCCAGCCGAATGGCCCCGGGACTAGCGGGAGGGCCTGAGGGGTCCTACAATGAGCAGTTCTTC. This encodes CASRMAPGLAGGPEGSYNEQFF.